One sample yielded the 26 T cell receptor beta chains listed below, sequenced in a study of read filtering for tumor transcriptome and immune sequencing. The library was built from about 400 ng RNA with molecular barcoded adaptors for alpha/delta and beta/gamma chains. TCRdb redid the calling of the reads with MiXCR, one entry per CDR3 protein. The sample has around 130,000 distinct CDR3 sequences; approximately 12% are singletons. The sample taken for sequencing was a population of CD138-negative cells sorted from bone marrow. The source is a donor over 35 with multiple myeloma.

This clonotype appeared once. An end of the junction differs from the germline gene, which may be a read error. CDR3 protein: CSVLEAGQSYNEQSF. In nucleotides, the CDR3 is TGCAGCGTTCTTGAAGCGGGGCAATCCTACAATGAGCAGTCCTTC. The J gene is TRBJ2-1, the V gene TRBV29-1, with 7 bases fitting TRBD2. The CDR3 covers 15 residues. The germline CDR1 and CDR2 sequences are SQVTM and ANQGSEA.

This clonotype was detected ten times or more. V usage is TRBV28 and J usage is TRBJ2-5, with D possibly matching TRBD2 (6 bases). This CDR3 region has 15 residues. Trimming left V 2 bases short and J 3 bases short, with 13 bases between. CDR1 is MDHEN, CDR2 SYDVKM, per germline. The CDR3 loop reads CASSLGGASEETQYF. In DNA, the CDR3 is TGTGCCAGCAGTTTAGGAGGGGCCAGCGAAGAGACCCAGTACTTC. The variable domain in full, with the rest retrieved from reference TRBV28 and TRBJ2-5, is DVKVTQSSRYLVKRTGEKVFLECVQDMDHENMFWYRQDPGLGLRLIYFSYDVKMKEKGDIPEGYSVSREKKERFSLILESASTNQTSMYLCASSLGGASEETQYFGPGTRLLVL.

This clonotype was found many times. V and J are TRBV20-1 and TRBJ2-6; no clear D gene. V was cut by 3 bases and J by 2 bases, with 5 bases left in between. The CDR3 is 13 residues long. Germline lookup yields CDR1 DFQATT and CDR2 SNEGSKA (reference sequence). The CDR3 region has the DNA TGCAGTGCTAGGCTTGCTGGGGCCAACGTCCTGACTTTC. As protein: CSARLAGANVLTF.

Ten or more counts support this clonotype. The chain couples TRBV11-1 to TRBJ1-1; unclear D gene. The V end was cut by 7 bases, the J end by 6 bases, with 18 bases between. There are 14 residues in the CDR3. CDR1 and CDR2 from the germline V gene are SGHAT and FQDESV (reference sequence). The CDR3 DNA reads TGTGCCAGCATCCCTCTCCGGGGAACACCTGAAGCTTTCTTT. Its protein product is CASIPLRGTPEAFF.

Many counts were recorded for this clonotype. The rearrangement links TRBV24-1 to TRBJ1-5; D uncertain. Germline loops: CDR1 KGHDR, CDR2 SFDVKD. The CDR3 extends over 14 amino acids. Between the trimmed V and J ends, which lost 5 bases and 0 bases, there was a span of 7 bases. The CDR3 protein is CATSVGNSNQPQHF. Here the CDR3 DNA reads TGTGCCACCAGTGTAGGAAATAGCAATCAGCCCCAGCATTTT.

At least ten counts were recorded for this clonotype. The chain joins TRBV19 to TRBJ1-4; the D gene is possibly TRBD1 (5 bases). Trimming removed 6 bases from V and 6 bases from J, with 11 bases in between. This CDR3 region has 13 residues. The V gene's germline CDR1 is LNHDA and CDR2 SQIVND (reference sequence). Here the CDR3 DNA reads TGTGCCAGTAGCGGGACGGTTGATGAAAAACTGTTTTTT. It is translated as CASSGTVDEKLFF.

This clonotype was counted between two and nine times. V is TRBV18 and J is TRBJ1-3; 9 nucleotides align to TRBD1. The trim removed 4 bases at V and 2 bases at J, leaving 6 bases unmatched. CDR1 and CDR2 from the germline V gene are KGHSH and LQKENI. The length of the CDR3 is 16 residues. This CDR3 is CASSQNGQGTGNTIYF. For the CDR3, the DNA is TGTGCCAGCTCACAGAACGGACAGGGGACTGGAAACACCATATATTTT.

V and J are TRBV2 and TRBJ1-2; TRBD1 matches 8 bases. The ends lost 7 bases at V and 6 bases at J; junction bases unmatched: 7. The CDR3 runs to 13 residues. Germline V gene lookup returns CDR1 SNHLY and CDR2 FYNNEI. The CDR3 protein is CASTLTGEHGYTF. The DNA for the CDR3 is TGTGCCAGCACTTTGACAGGGGAGCATGGCTACACCTTC. Full variable domain (outside the CDR3, taken from reference TRBV2 and TRBJ1-2): EPEVTQTPSHQVTQMGQEVILRCVPISNHLYFYWYRQILGQKVEFLVSFYNNEISEKSEIFDDQFSVERPDGSNFTLKIRSTKLEDSAMYFCASTLTGEHGYTFGSGTRLTVV.

This clonotype was seen only a few times. Sequence at one end of the junction differs from germline and may be a read error. The CDR3 spells CASSQDPQGSGSTIYF. The CDR3 nucleotides read TGTGCCAGCAGCCAAGATCCCCAGGGCTCTGGAAGCACCATATATTTT. The chain recombines TRBV3-1 with TRBJ1-3; D might be TRBD1 (5 bases). Germline lookup yields CDR1 LGHDT and CDR2 YNNKEL (reference sequence). The CDR3 spans 16 residues.

In its sample, this clonotype was seen many times. In nucleotides, the CDR3 is TGTGCCAGCAGCCAAGATGACTTCATCGGGGCAGGGGCCTTCTTC. It specifies CASSQDDFIGAGAFF. The chain links TRBV3-1 to TRBJ2-1; TRBD1 is a possible D gene (6 bases). Germline V lookup: CDR1 LGHDT, CDR2 YNNKEL (reference sequence). The germline V and J ends were trimmed by 0 bases and 16 bases, with 22 bases remaining between them. The CDR3 length is 15 residues.

Many counts were recorded for this clonotype. The chain has TRBV20-1 and TRBJ2-2; TRBD1 matches 11 bases. The CDR3 is made up of 16 amino acids. Germline loops: CDR1 DFQATT, CDR2 SNEGSKA (reference sequence). Trimming at V came to 0 bases and at J to 6 bases, leaving 6 bases not matched to a gene. The CDR3 sequence: CSARDLGTGGPGELFF. The CDR3, as DNA: TGCAGTGCTAGAGATCTGGGGACAGGGGGACCCGGGGAGCTGTTTTTT.

As concerns this clonotype: A much larger clone lies one base from this, so it may be a read error. The V call is TRBV10-3, the J call TRBJ1-1; no reliable D call. The germline V and J ends were trimmed by 10 bases and 1 base, with 16 bases remaining between them. The CDR3 runs 14 residues. From germline, CDR1 is ENHRY and CDR2 SYGVKD. This chain's CDR3 is CATSPRESNTEAFF. CDR3 coding DNA: TGTGCCACCTCACCCCGAGAGTCGAACACTGAAGCTTTCTTT.

On this clonotype: One junction end disagrees with the germline gene, perhaps due to a read error. The chain carries TRBV7-9 and TRBJ2-2; D not resolved. The germline CDR1 and CDR2 sequences are SEHNR and FQNEAQ (reference sequence). The CDR3 runs to 13 residues. In DNA, the CDR3 is TGTGCCGGCAGCTCCTTAGATACCGGGGAGCTGTTTTTT. Its protein product is CAGSSLDTGELFF.

This clonotype was picked up many times. The chain links TRBV6-2 or TRBV6-3 to TRBJ2-5; D is unresolved. Trimming took off 5 bases at V and 3 bases at J, with 7 bases between the two ends. This CDR3 spans 12 amino acids. CDR1 and CDR2 from the germline V gene are MNHEY and SVGEGT. The CDR3 coding sequence is TGTGCCAGCAGTCCTCCAAAAGAGACCCAGTACTTC. It is translated as CASSPPKETQYF.

In this sample, this clonotype turned up many times. V and J are TRBV28 and TRBJ1-5, with 7 bases fitting TRBD1. CDR3 size: 14 residues. Looked up from germline, CDR1 is MDHEN and CDR2 is SYDVKM. J gave up 5 bases and V 7 bases, and 8 bases lay outside the gene matches. The CDR3 region is CASNQGGDHQPQHF. The CDR3 DNA reads as TGTGCCAGCAATCAGGGGGGGGACCATCAGCCCCAGCATTTT.

On this clonotype: This could be a read error, since a much larger clone is one nucleotide away. The chain couples TRBV5-1 to TRBJ2-3; 7 nucleotides line up with TRBD1. Germline loops: CDR1 SGHRS, CDR2 YFSETQ. V shed 0 bases, J shed 6 bases, and the junction held 4 bases outside the gene matches. This CDR3 contains 14 residues. The CDR3 DNA reads TGCGCCAGCAGCTTGGAGGGGGCAGCGGATACGCAGTATTTT. This gives the protein CASSLEGAADTQYF. The variable domain in full, completed from reference TRBV5-1 and TRBJ2-3, reads KAGVTQTPRYLIKTRGQQVTLSCSPISGHRSVSWYQQTPGQGLQFLFEYFSETQRNKGNFPGRFSGRQFSNSRSEMNVSTLELGDSALYLCASSLEGAADTQYFGPGTRLTVL.

This clonotype was observed a few times. This CDR3 fails to terminate in the conserved phenylalanine or tryptophan, so it likely reflects a read error. The chain employs TRBV12-3 or TRBV12-4 and TRBJ2-2; 8 bases line up with TRBD2. The CDR3 sequence is 16 residues long. V lost 7 bases and J lost 5; bases outside the gene matches: 12. DNA of the CDR3: TGTGCCAGCATACTTTCTAGCGGGCTGGGGACCGGGGAGCTGTTTCTT. Residues: CASILSSGLGTGELFL.

This clonotype has at least ten counts. As DNA, the CDR3 is TGCGCCAGCGCCAGGACAGGGGGCAACACTGAAGCTTTCTTT. Encoded protein: CASARTGGNTEAFF. The chain has TRBV5-1 and TRBJ1-1; 11 bases line up with TRBD1. CDR3 size: 14 residues. CDR1 SGHRS and CDR2 YFSETQ come from the germline V gene. V shed 7 bases and J 2 bases; nucleotides not matched to a gene: 4.

This clonotype was found many times. The chain has TRBV28 and TRBJ1-5, with D hard to call. The V gene's germline CDR1 is MDHEN and CDR2 SYDVKM. The length of the CDR3 is 15 residues. The ends were cut back, 2 bases at V and 0 bases at J, with 8 bases in the middle. CDR3 bases: TGTGCCAGCAGTTTACCAGGTTATAGCAATCAGCCCCAGCATTTT. Protein sequence: CASSLPGYSNQPQHF. Variable domain in full (rest from reference TRBV28 and TRBJ1-5): DVKVTQSSRYLVKRTGEKVFLECVQDMDHENMFWYRQDPGLGLRLIYFSYDVKMKEKGDIPEGYSVSREKKERFSLILESASTNQTSMYLCASSLPGYSNQPQHFGDGTRLSIL.

This clonotype came up many times. This chain links TRBV9 with TRBJ2-7, with D possibly matching TRBD2 (6 bases). V lost 0 bases, J lost 2 bases, and 12 bases lay in between. The germline CDR1 and CDR2 sequences are SGDLS and YYNGEE. CDR3 length: 15 residues. The CDR3 region is CASSVGGGFAYEQYF. The CDR3 nucleotides are TGTGCCAGCAGCGTAGGGGGAGGCTTTGCCTACGAGCAGTACTTC.

This clonotype was detected many times. This sequence joins TRBV20-1 and TRBJ2-5; D is undetermined. Trimming shortened V by 6 bases and J by 2 bases, and 10 bases separated the two germline ends. There are 12 residues in the CDR3. Germline V CDR1 and CDR2: DFQATT, SNEGSKA (reference sequence). The CDR3 region is CSAKDTQETQYF. Here the CDR3 DNA reads TGCAGTGCAAAAGACACTCAAGAGACCCAGTACTTC.

This clonotype was detected many times. V gene TRBV5-6 combines with J gene TRBJ2-7, with a weak D call TRBD1 (6 bases). The CDR3 has 15 residues. Trimming removed 0 bases at V and 5 bases at J, with 15 bases between. Per the germline V gene, CDR1 is SGHDT and CDR2 is YYEEEE. CDR3 sequence reads: CASSLVSRTVHEQYF. The CDR3 bases are TGTGCCAGCAGCTTGGTATCCAGGACAGTCCACGAGCAGTACTTC.

Many counts were recorded for this clonotype. The chain combines TRBV29-1 with TRBJ2-3; no clear D gene. Germline V gene sequence: CDR1 SQVTM, CDR2 ANQGSEA. Trimming pared 3 bases from V and 1 base from J, leaving 5 bases between. This CDR3 spans 12 amino acids. The CDR3 DNA follows: TGCAGCGTTGACCCAGGCACAGATACGCAGTATTTT. Translating gives CSVDPGTDTQYF.

This clonotype was found many times. The rearrangement links TRBV27 to TRBJ2-1; D is uncertain. The CDR3 loop spans 14 amino acids. CDR1 and CDR2 (germline): MNHEY, SMNVEV (reference sequence). Trimming took 0 bases from V and 3 from J, leaving 6 bases between them. This CDR3 reads CASSLSTVYNEQFF. DNA of the CDR3: TGTGCCAGCAGTTTATCCACAGTCTACAATGAGCAGTTCTTC.

This clonotype appeared a few times. The chain employs TRBV4-1 and TRBJ1-2, with a tentative D call TRBD1 (5 bases). The germline CDR1 and CDR2 sequences are MGHRA and YSYEKL. CDR3 length equals 14 residues. V was shortened by 4 bases and J by 8 bases, with 17 bases between the two germline ends. CDR3: CASSPNDRVGGYTF. CDR3 in DNA: TGCGCCAGCAGCCCCAACGACAGAGTTGGCGGCTACACCTTC.

This clonotype showed up many times. V gene TRBV4-1 combines with J gene TRBJ1-1; D may be TRBD1 (5 bases). The germline V gene has CDR1 MGHRA and CDR2 YSYEKL. This CDR3 comprises 16 residues. Trimming took 0 bases from V and 0 from J, leaving 11 bases between them. This chain's CDR3 is CASSQEASGLNTEAFF. CDR3 DNA: TGCGCCAGCAGCCAAGAAGCGTCGGGACTGAACACTGAAGCTTTCTTT.